Sequencing of this TCR beta chain was carried out in a study of shared clonotypes between healthy human individuals. Study as a whole: Each donor contributed plates that comprised three CD4 naive, three CD4 memory, two CD8 naive and one CD8 memory.

In the case of this clone: The antigen remains undetermined.

In the original workflow: ImmunoSEQ only sent back junction sequences with no quality scores, so filtering was done differently. Assay: immunoSEQ multiplex PCR; the TCRdb copy retains only in-frame clones and omits some. V and J calls and clone size follow that table, whereas D and trimming were derived from the DNA. The sample records 850,000 to 1,200,000 clones, 60% to 80% being singletons. Study results and limitations: Rarefaction demonstrated incomplete sorted-subset sequencing despite large depth.

Germline CDR1 and CDR2: KGHSH and LQKENI. The CDR3 has 13 residues. V lost 8 bases, J lost 7 bases, and 15 bases lay in between. Among the donors, all were Caucasian adults who lived in Nashville, Tennessee. The sequencing input was memory CD4+ T cells sorted from blood. Subset here: CD45RA-negative fraction. This clonotype was obtained from a young man in good health. This chain uses TRBV18 with TRBJ2-1; a weak D match, TRBD2 (5 bases). CDR3 in DNA: TGTGCCAGCACCCCCACCCGGGGTAATGAGCAGTTCTTC. Its protein product is CASTPTRGNEQFF.